This TCR beta chain appears in the sequencing data of a study of blood T cell repertoires in COVID-19 (dated by TCRdb to 2018 to 2021). For the study in its entirety: Samples from collaborators originated in the United States, Italy and Spain and spanned both the acute and convalescent phases of COVID-19. Nearly every sample came with metadata listing a de-identified subject ID, COVID-19 status, age in years and sex. The repertoires were released in a freely available public database intended as a resource for research on the immune response to SARS-CoV-2. The material from the prospective study consisted of cDNA or gDNA derived from T cells, B-cell-depleted T cells, or PBMCs. Subjects who had been exposed to COVID-19, were actively infected with it, or had recovered from it provided the deeply sampled blood TCRbeta repertoires that made up the dataset. Where HLA class I and class II types were available, the types were taken from metadata supplied by the sample provider, not from assay-based typing. The samples were drawn from two sources: the first 160 participants of the ongoing ImmuneRACE study, and 1,254 subjects contributed by 6 global collaborators.

Participants in the prospective study were enrolled through a virtual design, were aged roughly 18 to 95 years, and lived in about two dozen United States geographic areas. Cohort assignment in the prospective study relied on participant-reported clinical history from a screening survey and a study questionnaire. ImmuneRACE Cohort 3 recovered participants were defined by two consecutive negative NP/OP PCR tests, healthcare professional clearance, or symptom resolution. In the prospective study, mobile phlebotomists collected whole blood, serum and a nasopharyngeal or oropharyngeal swab from each participant. Over a roughly two-month period, participants in the prospective study had the option of providing additional blood draws and questionnaires. Prospective study blood samples were shipped either frozen or at room temperature before DNA extraction. What the research found in general, with its limitations: The amount of clinical and demographic metadata varied by source and participant and was provided uncurated.

On this clone itself: Its antigen remains undetermined. Within one base of it there is no much larger clone, and no base qualities were kept. Other DNA sequences in this sample translate to the same CDR3.

The CDR3 spans 14 residues, from the cysteine through the phenylalanine. Of all the DNA, just the CDR3 is kept, 42 bases in frame from base 1. V loses 0 bases of germline sequence and J loses 4 bases, and the interval between the two ends is 9 bases. CDR1 SGHAT and CDR2 FQNNGV were looked up in the germline V gene. The immunoSEQ Assay, a bias-controlled multiplex PCR, was used to amplify TCRbeta CDR3 regions from genomic DNA. In the source study's methods: The number of nucleated cells in each sample was estimated by amplification of reference gene primers within the assay. To quantify the absolute abundance of each unique TCRbeta CDR3 rearrangement, sequence reads were collapsed and filtered. Productive Simpson clonality was computed per sample as the square root of Simpson's diversity index over productive rearrangements. TCRdb took over this immuneACCESS table, retaining in-frame rearrangements with V and J assigned. Such tables are incomplete; in checked studies, under half of the missing clones stem from an unresolved V gene, and the remainder is unexplained. That table is the source of V, J and clone size, and D and trimming were worked out from the DNA. The sample table shows 230,000 or so clones, and about 86% are seen once. The ten largest clones capture around 3.5% of the sample.

The sequence was obtained from a man in his fifties who had recovered from COVID-19. The chain was built from TRBV11-2 and TRBJ1-2; the D gene remains uncertain. Sequenced material: PBMCs or T cells enriched from blood (not recorded which). The CDR3 here reads CASSLEDRGYGYTF. The nucleotide sequence is given as TGTGCCAGCAGCTTAGAAGACCGCGGCTATGGCTACACCTTC.